The rows below give T cell receptor beta chains drawn from one sample of a study of Ad26.COV2.S vaccination and SARS-CoV-2 variants. The repertoire was sequenced with immunoSEQ multiplex PCR; TCRdb's copy has only in-frame clones and lacks some. Of some 190,000 clones listed, around 88% are singletons. Here the sequenced sample was peripheral blood, taken after recovery from COVID-19. The receptors originated from a human donor who had recovered from COVID-19. The CDR3 runs from the conserved cysteine through the conserved F or W. D genes are given only for firm matches.

>.|TRBJ2-1|TRBV29-1
CSVETGRISSYNEQFF
>.|TRBJ1-2|TRBV6-1
CASSEQGAGYTF
>TRBD1|TRBJ1-4|TRBV7-8
CASSSRDRGREKLFF
>.|TRBJ2-7|TRBV5-1
CASSWGDPHPVNEQYF
>TRBD2|TRBJ2-2|TRBV19
CASRMLREGLATNTGELFF
>.|TRBJ2-1|TRBV7-2
CASSLFGNNEQFF
>.|TRBJ1-5|TRBV23-1
CASSQRRGNQPQHF
>TRBD1|TRBJ1-2|TRBV7-8
CASSTRTGFMDYTF
>.|TRBJ2-3|TRBV28
CASSFREVMMTDTQYF
>.|TRBJ1-2|TRBV2
CASSERGADGYTF
>.|TRBJ1-5|TRBV7-2
CASSLGGSQPQHF
>.|TRBJ1-5|TRBV2
CASSEGRASNQPQHF
>.|TRBJ1-1|TRBV9
CASSEEGGATEAFF
>.|TRBJ1-1|TRBV7-9
CASSLGADGAFF
>.|TRBJ2-1|TRBV6-5
CASRGMGSYNEQFF
>.|TRBJ2-5|TRBV30
CAWKGIQETQYF
>.|TRBJ1-1|TRBV6-5
CASSYTGLLNTEAFF
>.|TRBJ2-2|TRBV27
CASSFSYTGELFF
>.|TRBJ2-7|TRBV7-9
CASSLTGAGDMDEQYF
>TRBD1|TRBJ1-2|TRBV28
CASSLTGTANYGYTF
>.|TRBJ2-4|TRBV9
CASNDGTKNIQYF
>.|TRBJ1-5|TRBV9
CASSVDGNQPQHF
>.|TRBJ2-2|TRBV7-9
CASSLGYRMITGELFF
>.|TRBJ2-3|TRBV4-2
CASSQPGGGRGGDTQYF
>.|TRBJ1-1|TRBV5-1
CASSWGTGNTEAFF
>.|TRBJ1-3|TRBV19
CASRNFGDYRSGNTIYF
>TRBD1|TRBJ2-7|TRBV14
CASSQDSWQGVKYEQYF
>TRBD2|TRBJ2-1|TRBV9
CASSDGTSGAHHNEQFF
>.|TRBJ1-1|TRBV5-8
CASPPSRTEAFF
>.|TRBJ2-7|TRBV9
CASSPRDTEQYF
>.|TRBJ1-5|TRBV4-2
CASSQVGLNQPQHF
>.|TRBJ2-1|TRBV7-2
CASSPRRQGSLNEQFF
>TRBD2|TRBJ2-5|TRBV5-1
CASSSGLTSGRAIPVGETQYF
>.|TRBJ1-6|TRBV15
CATSRDLIDDSPLHF
>.|TRBJ1-1|TRBV11-2
CASSLNFSNSMNTEAFF
>.|TRBJ2-7|TRBV4-1
CASSQDLPRAYEQYF
>.|TRBJ2-5|TRBV3-1/TRBV3-2
CASSQGQPAYF
>.|TRBJ2-3|TRBV4-2
CASSQEGTGGGHTRGQYF
>.|TRBJ2-4|TRBV18
CASSPTEGENIQYF
>.|TRBJ2-3|TRBV7-9
CASSSNLRGKSTDTQYF
>.|TRBJ1-2|TRBV5-1
CASREAANYGYTF
>TRBD1|TRBJ1-2|TRBV5-1
CASSLGQGPYGYTF
>TRBD1|TRBJ1-1|TRBV6-2/TRBV6-3
CASSHPGQVGMNTEAFF
>TRBD1|TRBJ1-5|TRBV5-8
CASSLGQGFNQPQHF
>.|TRBJ2-1|TRBV5-1
CASSANGAYNEQFF
>TRBD2|TRBJ2-5|TRBV5-6
CASSPATLAAIQETQYF
>.|TRBJ1-4|TRBV7-9
CASSLAPGRLEKLFF
>.|TRBJ1-2|TRBV6-2/TRBV6-3
CASSNPGRLYGYTF
>TRBD2|TRBJ2-1|TRBV9
CASSGGVGLAGEQFF
>.|TRBJ1-1|TRBV29-1
CSARGSGDTEAFF
>.|TRBJ2-1|TRBV28
CASSMNRGHAYDEQFF
>.|TRBJ1-6|TRBV9
CASSVGQGNNSPLHF
>TRBD2|TRBJ2-5|TRBV3-1/TRBV3-2
CASSQGSSGAQETQYF
>.|TRBJ1-5|TRBV6-5
CASRDSANQPQHF
>.|TRBJ2-7|TRBV28
CASTSPTGALDEQYF
>.|TRBJ1-3|TRBV5-1
CASLKRGALASIYF
>.|TRBJ2-1|TRBV5-1
CASSLDIEQFF
>.|TRBJ2-1|TRBV12-5
CASAPGGLYNEQFF
>.|TRBJ2-1|TRBV29-1
CSADPWTDYSYNEQFF
>TRBD2|TRBJ2-2|TRBV9
CASSGGLAGNTGELFF